These 24 T cell receptor beta chains came from one sample sequenced in a study of T cells and copy number aberrations in small-cell lung cancer. Sequenced by immunoSEQ multiplex PCR; TCRdb stores in-frame clones only, minus some. The table includes 8,500 to 10,000 clones, 60% to 80% detected once. Sequencing was done on a sample of normal tissue next to the tumor. These receptors were taken from a man between 60 and 75 years old with small cell lung cancer.

The chain couples TRBV10-3 to TRBJ2-5; TRBD1 might be the D (5 bases). Germline CDR1 and CDR2: ENHRY and SYGVKD. This CDR3 contains 13 residues. The germline V and J ends were trimmed by 6 bases and 4 bases, with 12 bases remaining between them. In DNA, the CDR3 is TGTGCCATCAGGACAGCCCCAGGAGAGACCCAGTACTTC. Protein: CAIRTAPGETQYF.

The chain has TRBV9 and TRBJ2-5; TRBD2 matches at 10 bases. The CDR3 is 14 amino acids. V shed 3 bases and J 7 bases; nucleotides not matched to a gene: 6. Germline-derived CDR1 and CDR2 are SGDLS and YYNGEE. The CDR3 nucleotides are TGTGCCAGCAGCGCGCAGCGGGAGGGCGGGACCCAGTACTTC. It yields the protein CASSAQREGGTQYF.

V gene TRBV30 combines with J gene TRBJ2-7, with D perhaps matching TRBD1 or TRBD2 (5 bases each). This CDR3 region has 13 residues. The V gene's germline CDR1 is GTSNPN and CDR2 SVGIG (reference sequence). V lost 1 base and J lost 0, with 7 bases in between. In DNA form, the CDR3 reads TGTGCCTGGAGTGAAGGGACCTCCTACGAGCAGTACTTC. It specifies CAWSEGTSYEQYF. The variable domain in full, with the rest retrieved from reference TRBV30 and TRBJ2-7, is SQTIHQWPATLVQPVGSPLSLECTVEGTSNPNLYWYRQAAGRGLQLLFYSVGIGQISSEVPQNLSASRPQDRQFILSSKKLLLSDSGFYLCAWSEGTSYEQYFGPGTRLTVT.

V is TRBV15 and J is TRBJ2-1; D remains ambiguous. Deletions cut 2 bases from V and 10 bases from J, with 15 bases between. CDR3 length: 14 amino acids. The germline V gene encodes CDR1 LNHNV and CDR2 YYDKDF (reference sequence). The chain's CDR3 is CATSRSNTASEQFF. Written as DNA, the CDR3 is TGTGCCACCAGCAGATCGAACACAGCCTCGGAGCAGTTCTTC.

In nucleotides, the CDR3 is TGCGCCAGCAGCCAAGATTCCGCAGCGGGGTTAGAGACCCAGTACTTC. The encoded protein is CASSQDSAAGLETQYF. The J gene is TRBJ2-5, the V gene TRBV4-1; TRBD2 matches 7 bases. Unmatched junction bases numbered 8, after V lost 0 bases and J lost 4 bases. Per germline, CDR1 MGHRA and CDR2 YSYEKL. The length of the CDR3 is 16 residues.

V usage is TRBV6-4 and J usage is TRBJ2-1; D is ambiguous. Per germline, CDR1 MRHNA and CDR2 SNTAGT. This CDR3 spans 11 amino acids. Trimming took 7 bases from V and 9 from J, leaving 10 bases between them. DNA for the CDR3: TGTGCCAGCATAGGTCGGAGTGAGCAGTTCTTC. This translates into CASIGRSEQFF.

The chain employs TRBV4-2 and TRBJ2-7, with D possibly matching TRBD2 (5 bases). The V and J ends lost 4 bases and 1 base respectively, with 8 bases between them. Germline values: CDR1 LGHNA, CDR2 YNFKEQ. The CDR3 spans 13 residues. CDR3 in amino acids: CASSPGISYEQYF. The CDR3 coding sequence is TGTGCCAGCAGCCCCGGGATTTCCTACGAGCAGTACTTC.

V usage is TRBV11-1 and J usage is TRBJ2-7; D may be TRBD1 (5 bases). The CDR3 extends over 15 amino acids. The V and J ends lost 0 bases and 3 bases respectively, with 12 bases between them. CDR1 and CDR2 from the germline V gene are SGHAT and FQDESV (reference sequence). The CDR3 here is CASSLAPQGIYEQYF. The CDR3 DNA sequence: TGTGCCAGCAGCTTAGCCCCGCAGGGAATCTACGAGCAGTACTTC.

This clone was seen a handful of times. The rearrangement links TRBV4-1 to TRBJ2-5, with a tentative D call TRBD1 (5 bases). Trimming took off 3 bases at V and 5 bases at J, with 16 bases between the two ends. The CDR3 is made up of 15 amino acids. Germline V gene data show CDR1 as MGHRA and CDR2 as YSYEKL. The CDR3 loop reads CASSQTEGSVETQYF. The CDR3 region has the DNA TGCGCCAGCAGCCAGACAGAAGGGTCCGTGGAGACCCAGTACTTC.

This clone was counted a single time. The chain recombines TRBV4-1 with TRBJ2-2; D might be TRBD2 (7 bases). CDR3 length: 18 amino acids. Between the trimmed V and J ends, which lost 3 bases and 5 bases, there was a span of 22 bases. In germline, CDR1 is MGHRA, CDR2 YSYEKL. The CDR3 loop is CASSHPGVGGAYTGELFF. The CDR3 DNA reads as TGCGCCAGCAGCCACCCGGGGGTGGGGGGGGCGTATACCGGGGAGCTGTTTTTT.

This chain uses TRBV6-1 with TRBJ2-1, with 10 bases that match TRBD2. Germline V gene lookup returns CDR1 MNHNS and CDR2 SASEGT. The CDR3 has 13 residues. V was clipped by 7 bases and J by 9 bases; unmatched bases: 6. The CDR3 region has the DNA TGTGCCAGCATTACTAGCGGGGCCCGTGAGCAGTTCTTC. Its protein is CASITSGAREQFF.

A word on this clone: Other DNA sequences in the sample encode the same CDR3. The rearrangement joins TRBV9 to TRBJ2-3; unclear D gene. Germline CDR1 is SGDLS and CDR2 is YYNGEE. Trimming removed 0 bases from V and 6 bases from J, with 11 bases in between. CDR3 length: 14 residues. CDR3 residues: CASSVAASRDTQYF. CDR3 sequence (DNA): TGTGCCAGCAGCGTAGCGGCCTCTCGGGATACGCAGTATTTT.

This clone was recorded a few times. The rearrangement joins TRBV2 to TRBJ1-4; TRBD1 matches at 7 bases. V lost 7 bases to trimming and J lost 7 bases; unmatched junction nucleotides: 12. The CDR3 is made up of 15 amino acids. Germline CDR1 SNHLY, CDR2 FYNNEI. The CDR3 sequence is CASKDRQGVVEKLFF. Written as DNA, the CDR3 is TGTGCCAGCAAAGACCGACAGGGAGTAGTTGAAAAACTGTTTTTT.

The chain employs TRBV7-9 and TRBJ2-5; D may match TRBD1 or TRBD2 (7 bases each). Trimming removed 5 bases at V and 0 bases at J, with 16 bases between. This CDR3 contains 16 residues. Germline V gives CDR1 SEHNR, CDR2 FQNEAQ (reference sequence). The CDR3 region has the DNA TGTGCCAGCAGCCAAAGACAGGGAGGGTACCAAGAGACCCAGTACTTC. Its translation: CASSQRQGGYQETQYF.

This clone has a single count. The rearrangement joins TRBV11-2 to TRBJ1-4, with 9 nucleotides matching TRBD1. V lost 5 bases, J lost 5 bases, and 6 bases stayed unmatched. The germline gives CDR1 SGHAT, CDR2 FQNNGV. The CDR3 runs to 15 residues. This chain's CDR3 is CASSRGTGFNEKLFF. CDR3 sequence (DNA): TGTGCCAGCAGCCGAGGGACAGGGTTCAATGAAAAACTGTTTTTT.

The chain carries TRBV7-2 and TRBJ1-3; D possibly corresponds to TRBD1 (5 bases). CDR1 SGHTA and CDR2 FQGNSA come from the germline V gene. The CDR3 extends over 13 amino acids. Trimming took off 3 bases at V and 7 bases at J, with 10 bases between the two ends. The CDR3 region has the DNA TGTGCCAGCAGCTTGGGGGAACGGAACACCATATATTTT. This translates into CASSLGERNTIYF. The entire variable domain, with the rest obtained from reference TRBV7-2 and TRBJ1-3, is as follows: GAGVSQSPSNKVTEKGKDVELRCDPISGHTALYWYRQSLGQGLEFLIYFQGNSAPDKSGLPSDRFSAERTGGSVSTLTIQRTQQEDSAVYLCASSLGERNTIYFGEGSWLTVV.

V is TRBV30 and J is TRBJ2-3, with 7 bases fitting TRBD2. The CDR3 sequence is 14 residues long. Trimming cost V 4 bases and J 2 bases; bases outside gene matches: 6. Germline loops: CDR1 GTSNPN, CDR2 SVGIG (reference sequence). The DNA for the CDR3 is TGTGCCTGGATGAGCGGGACGATCACAGATACGCAGTATTTT. Protein product: CAWMSGTITDTQYF.

The rearrangement links TRBV4-2 to TRBJ1-4; maybe TRBD1 (6 bases). Germline loops: CDR1 LGHNA, CDR2 YNFKEQ. CDR3 length: 14 residues. V was trimmed by 4 bases and J by 8 bases, leaving 14 bases between them. CDR3 sequence reads: CASSPGQGREKLFF. In nucleotides, the CDR3 is TGTGCCAGCAGCCCCGGGCAGGGGAGGGAAAAACTGTTTTTT.

The chain uses TRBV2 and TRBJ2-5; D possibly matches TRBD1 or TRBD2 (5 bases each). Germline lookup yields CDR1 SNHLY and CDR2 FYNNEI. Trimming pared 7 bases from V and 1 base from J, leaving 7 bases between. The CDR3 totals 12 residues. CDR3 sequence reads: CASTGTQETQYF. CDR3 nucleotides: TGTGCCAGCACAGGGACCCAAGAGACCCAGTACTTC.

J is TRBJ2-1 and V is TRBV2; 7 bases match TRBD1. Per the germline V gene, CDR1 is SNHLY and CDR2 is FYNNEI. The CDR3 totals 15 residues. Trimming cost V 10 bases and J 0 bases; bases outside gene matches: 9. CDR3 amino acids: CATDTRDSSYNEQFF. CDR3 DNA sequence: TGTGCCACCGATACCCGGGACAGCTCCTACAATGAGCAGTTCTTC. Looking up the rest from reference TRBV2 and TRBJ2-1 gives the full variable domain: EPEVTQTPSHQVTQMGQEVILRCVPISNHLYFYWYRQILGQKVEFLVSFYNNEISEKSEIFDDQFSVERPDGSNFTLKIRSTKLEDSAMYFCATDTRDSSYNEQFFGPGTRLTVL.

The CDR3 is CASRGQGKEKLFF. The CDR3 DNA reads TGTGCCAGTAGGGGACAGGGGAAGGAAAAACTGTTTTTT. This chain connects TRBV19 to TRBJ1-4; 10 nucleotides agree with TRBD1. Germline V gene lookup returns CDR1 LNHDA and CDR2 SQIVND (reference sequence). The length of the CDR3 is 13 residues. With V trimmed by 6 bases and J by 8 bases, 3 bases remained unmatched.

This chain links TRBV7-2 with TRBJ2-3; D gene unclear. This CDR3 spans 16 amino acids. Between the trimmed V and J ends, which lost 5 bases and 5 bases, there was a span of 20 bases. CDR1 is SGHTA and CDR2 is FQGNSA in the germline V gene. The CDR3 reads CASSPASNSKLDTQYF. In nucleotides, the CDR3 is TGTGCCAGCAGCCCCGCCTCGAATTCCAAATTAGATACGCAGTATTTT.

This chain joins TRBV5-1 and TRBJ2-1; D remains unclear. Germline V gene data show CDR1 as SGHRS and CDR2 as YFSETQ. The CDR3 extends over 14 amino acids. V was pared by 0 bases and J by 4 bases, with 8 bases between. The CDR3 DNA sequence: TGCGCCAGCAGCTTGGTAGCACGGTACAATGAGCAGTTCTTC. Protein: CASSLVARYNEQFF.

The rearrangement links TRBV9 to TRBJ2-3; 8 nucleotides agree with TRBD2. The CDR3 has 16 amino acids. With V trimmed by 0 bases and J by 0 bases, 3 bases remained unmatched. Germline V lookup: CDR1 SGDLS, CDR2 YYNGEE. The CDR3 bases are TGTGCCAGCAGCGTAGGGAGCGGGAGTAGCACAGATACGCAGTATTTT. Translated, it gives CASSVGSGSSTDTQYF.